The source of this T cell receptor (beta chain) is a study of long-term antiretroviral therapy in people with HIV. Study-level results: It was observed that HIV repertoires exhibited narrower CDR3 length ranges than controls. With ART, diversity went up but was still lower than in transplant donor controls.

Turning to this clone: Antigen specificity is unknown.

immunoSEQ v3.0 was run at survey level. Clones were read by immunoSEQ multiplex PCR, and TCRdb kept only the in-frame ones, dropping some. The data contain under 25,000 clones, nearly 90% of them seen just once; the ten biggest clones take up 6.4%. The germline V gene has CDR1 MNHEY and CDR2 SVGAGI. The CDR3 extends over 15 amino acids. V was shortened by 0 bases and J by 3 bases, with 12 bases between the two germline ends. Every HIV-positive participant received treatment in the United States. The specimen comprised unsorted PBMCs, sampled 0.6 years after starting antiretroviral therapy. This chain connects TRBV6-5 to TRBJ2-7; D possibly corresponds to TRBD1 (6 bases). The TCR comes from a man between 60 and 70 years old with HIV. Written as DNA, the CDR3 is TGTGCCAGCAGTTACTCAGGGGGTTTGAGCTACGAGCAGTACTTC. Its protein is CASSYSGGLSYEQYF.